Listed here are 28 T cell receptor beta chains from one sample, sequenced in a study of shared clonotypes between healthy human individuals. Repertoires were generated with immunoSEQ multiplex PCR, while TCRdb's copy carries only in-frame clones and drops some. The sample has around 2.5 million clones; 80% to 95% are singletons. Sample: naive CD4+ T cells from PBMCs. Subset indicated: CD45RA+ positively selected. The receptors stem from a man aged 18 to 30 in good health. Some clones in this sample may be carry-over from other donors' samples.

The chain carries TRBV9 and TRBJ2-1, with D perhaps given as TRBD1 or TRBD2 (5 bases each). Germline CDR1 is SGDLS and CDR2 is YYNGEE. Trimming took off 6 bases at V and 0 bases at J, with 16 bases between the two ends. The CDR3 has 16 residues. CDR3 in DNA: TGTGCCAGCACAAAAACCGGGACCAGCTCCTACAATGAGCAGTTCTTC. This gives the protein CASTKTGTSSYNEQFF.

The chain combines TRBV28 with TRBJ2-1, with D perhaps TRBD2 (6 bases). CDR1 and CDR2 from the germline V gene are MDHEN and SYDVKM. Trimming took 8 bases from V and 9 from J, leaving 11 bases between them. This CDR3 has 11 amino acids. The CDR3 is CASGGMREQFF. CDR3 coding DNA: TGTGCCAGCGGGGGGATGCGTGAGCAGTTCTTC.

This clone was observed a single time. The J gene is TRBJ1-4, the V gene TRBV5-1; no firm D call. CDR3 size: 14 residues. Germline values: CDR1 SGHRS, CDR2 YFSETQ. Trimming stripped 2 bases from V and 3 bases from J, with 8 bases between. Written as DNA, the CDR3 is TGCGCCAGCAGCTTACAGCCTTCTAATGAAAAACTGTTTTTT. Translation gives CASSLQPSNEKLFF.

The chain couples TRBV28 to TRBJ2-7; D is unresolved. The CDR3 is made up of 13 amino acids. CDR1 and CDR2 (germline): MDHEN, SYDVKM. V dropped 10 bases and J dropped 4 bases, with 17 bases sitting between them. CDR3 nucleotides: TGTGCCACCGCGATCCCCCAATTGTACGAGCAGTACTTC. Translating it yields CATAIPQLYEQYF.

The chain recombines TRBV19 with TRBJ2-7; tentatively, D is TRBD2 (6 bases). V lost 5 bases and J lost 0, with 11 bases in between. The germline V gene has CDR1 LNHDA and CDR2 SQIVND (reference sequence). The CDR3 runs 14 residues. The CDR3, as DNA: TGTGCCAGTAGTCTTAGCGGTTACTCCTACGAGCAGTACTTC. This encodes CASSLSGYSYEQYF.

V is TRBV6-1 and J is TRBJ2-3, with TRBD1 as a possible D gene (5 bases). The germline gives CDR1 MNHNS, CDR2 SASEGT. This CDR3 is built from 14 residues. With 7 bases removed from V and 2 bases from J, the gap between germline ends came to 13 bases. CDR3 residues: CASKPGLYTDTQYF. The DNA for the CDR3 is TGTGCCAGCAAGCCAGGGCTCTACACAGATACGCAGTATTTT.

The chain carries TRBV7-8 and TRBJ2-7; the match to TRBD1 covers 10 bases. The V segment lost 5 bases and the J segment 6 bases; nucleotides outside the gene matches: 7. CDR3 length: 14 amino acids. The germline V gene encodes CDR1 SGHVS and CDR2 FQNEAQ. CDR3 amino acids: CASSGRDRGGEQYF. DNA of the CDR3: TGTGCCAGCAGCGGAAGGGACAGGGGAGGCGAGCAGTACTTC. Full variable domain (remainder filled in from reference TRBV7-8 and TRBJ2-7): GAGVSQSPRYKVAKRGQDVALRCDPISGHVSLFWYQQALGQGPEFLTYFQNEAQLDKSGLPSDRFFAERPEGSVSTLKIQRTQQEDSAVYLCASSGRDRGGEQYFGPGTRLTVT.

This sequence joins TRBV7-8 and TRBJ1-3, with D perhaps matching TRBD1 (6 bases). Trimming shortened V by 4 bases and J by 0 bases, and 10 bases separated the two germline ends. CDR1 SGHVS and CDR2 FQNEAQ come from the germline V gene. The CDR3 extends over 15 amino acids. The CDR3 nucleotides are TGTGCCAGCAGCTCCTACAGGGACTCTGGAAACACCATATATTTT. Translated: CASSSYRDSGNTIYF.

The V and J genes are TRBV7-3 and TRBJ2-2; D is unresolved. This CDR3 region has 14 residues. Between the trimmed V and J ends, which lost 5 bases and 6 bases, there was a span of 13 bases. Germline CDR1 reads SGHTA; CDR2 reads FQGTGA. The CDR3 DNA is TGTGCCAGCAGCGCACCCGGCGGACCCGGGGAGCTGTTTTTT. Translating it yields CASSAPGGPGELFF.

This clone was detected only once. V and J are TRBV10-3 and TRBJ2-7; unclear D gene. Trimming shortened V by 1 base and J by 0 bases, and 4 bases separated the two germline ends. Germline CDR1 ENHRY, CDR2 SYGVKD. CDR3 length: 13 amino acids. The CDR3 nucleotides read TGTGCCATCAGTGAGTACGTCTCCTACGAGCAGTACTTC. Translating gives CAISEYVSYEQYF.

The chain combines TRBV5-1 with TRBJ1-1; 8 bases fit TRBD1. CDR3 length: 15 residues. CDR1 is SGHRS and CDR2 is YFSETQ in the germline V gene. Trimming took 4 bases from V and 4 from J; bases not matched to a gene: 9. In nucleotides, the CDR3 is TGCGCCAGCAGCGGGGGGACAGGAGCAGGCACTGAAGCTTTCTTT. Translation gives CASSGGTGAGTEAFF.

The V and J genes are TRBV13 and TRBJ1-2; 7 bases align to TRBD1. Trimming cost V 4 bases and J 7 bases; bases outside gene matches: 12. The V gene's germline CDR1 is PRHDT and CDR2 FYEKMQ (reference sequence). The CDR3 extends over 15 amino acids. This chain's CDR3 is CASSWGQPLEGGYTF. The CDR3 nucleotides read TGTGCCAGCAGCTGGGGACAGCCTCTTGAAGGTGGCTACACCTTC.

This rearrangement joins TRBV28 to TRBJ2-3, with 10 positions matching TRBD1. Germline V lookup: CDR1 MDHEN, CDR2 SYDVKM. The junction had 2 bases not matched to a gene; V was cut back by 5 bases and J by 3 bases. The CDR3 consists of 14 residues. CDR3 sequence: CASSGTGVTDTQYF. Here the CDR3 DNA reads TGTGCCAGCAGTGGGACAGGGGTGACAGATACGCAGTATTTT.

V gene TRBV25-1 combines with J gene TRBJ1-4; maybe TRBD1 (6 bases). The CDR3 runs to 16 residues. Trimming shortened V by 8 bases and J by 5 bases, and 21 bases separated the two germline ends. Looked up from germline, CDR1 is MGHDK and CDR2 is SYGVNS. The CDR3 coding sequence is TGTGCCAGCGGTGGACAGTCTGGGAAGGGAAATGAAAAACTGTTTTTT. This encodes CASGGQSGKGNEKLFF.

This sequence joins TRBV5-1 and TRBJ2-1; D unresolved. Germline V gives CDR1 SGHRS, CDR2 YFSETQ. Trimming stripped 0 bases from V and 9 bases from J, with 10 bases between. This CDR3 contains 13 residues. The CDR3 is CASSLEPLAEQFF. The CDR3 DNA is TGCGCCAGCAGCTTGGAGCCTTTAGCTGAGCAGTTCTTC.

The DNA for the CDR3 is TGTGCCAGCAGCTCCCCGACGGATAGCAGGGAGCAGTACTTC. Amino acids: CASSSPTDSREQYF. The gene calls are TRBV5-4 and TRBJ2-7; D unresolved. Trimming left V 3 bases short and J 7 bases short, with 17 bases between. Looked up from germline, CDR1 is SGHNT and CDR2 is YYREEE (reference sequence). This CDR3 is built from 14 residues.

The chain employs TRBV4-1 and TRBJ2-5, with D possibly being TRBD1 (6 bases). The V end lost 4 bases, the J end lost 4 bases, and 13 bases lay between the germline ends. Germline assignment: CDR1 MGHRA and CDR2 YSYEKL. This CDR3 comprises 14 residues. The CDR3 reads CASSPRDMRETQYF. The CDR3 coding sequence is TGCGCCAGCAGCCCCCGGGACATGAGAGAGACCCAGTACTTC.

This rearrangement joins TRBV2 to TRBJ2-5; the D is unclear. Trimming stripped 7 bases from V and 1 base from J, with 10 bases between. CDR3 length: 13 amino acids. Germline loops: CDR1 SNHLY, CDR2 FYNNEI. This CDR3 reads CASNWLPQETQYF. The CDR3 DNA reads TGTGCCAGCAACTGGCTGCCCCAAGAGACCCAGTACTTC.

The rearrangement joins TRBV5-1 to TRBJ2-7; D call uncertain. This CDR3 spans 13 amino acids. From germline, CDR1 is SGHRS and CDR2 YFSETQ. V was pared by 2 bases and J by 0 bases, with 6 bases between. The CDR3 region is CASSFTVSYEQYF. DNA for the CDR3: TGCGCCAGCAGCTTTACAGTCTCCTACGAGCAGTACTTC. The complete variable domain, with remaining parts taken from reference TRBV5-1 and TRBJ2-7, reads KAGVTQTPRYLIKTRGQQVTLSCSPISGHRSVSWYQQTPGQGLQFLFEYFSETQRNKGNFPGRFSGRQFSNSRSEMNVSTLELGDSALYLCASSFTVSYEQYFGPGTRLTVT.

This clone was seen a single time. The chain recombines TRBV9 with TRBJ2-6; D is uncertain. The CDR3 is 17 residues long. Trimming removed 1 base at V and 0 bases at J, with 11 bases between. CDR1 is SGDLS and CDR2 is YYNGEE in the germline V gene. The CDR3 region is CASSVIATTSGANVLTF. The CDR3 coding sequence is TGTGCCAGCAGCGTAATAGCCACGACCTCTGGGGCCAACGTCCTGACTTTC.

The gene calls are TRBV10-3 and TRBJ1-5; no clear D gene. The V end was cut by 0 bases, the J end by 9 bases, with 9 bases between. CDR3 length equals 13 residues. From germline, CDR1 is ENHRY and CDR2 SYGVKD. CDR3 sequence: CAISESSEGPQHF. As DNA, the CDR3 is TGTGCCATCAGTGAGTCAAGTGAGGGGCCCCAGCATTTT.

The rearrangement uses TRBV5-1 and TRBJ1-2; D may be TRBD1 (6 bases). The CDR3 is made up of 16 amino acids. The V end was cut by 2 bases, the J end by 4 bases, with 18 bases between. Germline CDR1 reads SGHRS; CDR2 reads YFSETQ. CDR3 region: CASSFEGGDLSYGYTF. The CDR3 DNA follows: TGCGCCAGCAGCTTTGAAGGGGGTGACCTTTCCTATGGCTACACCTTC.

V usage is TRBV7-9 and J usage is TRBJ2-2, with D unresolved. Germline V gene sequence: CDR1 SEHNR, CDR2 FQNEAQ (reference sequence). Trimming pared 6 bases from V and 2 bases from J, leaving 16 bases between. The CDR3 has 16 residues. Here the CDR3 DNA reads TGTGCCAGCAGATCTCTGGTGCGTTCAAACACCGGGGAGCTGTTTTTT. Protein sequence: CASRSLVRSNTGELFF. Supplemented by reference TRBV7-9 and TRBJ2-2, the full variable domain reads DTGVSQNPRHKITKRGQNVTFRCDPISEHNRLYWYRQTLGQGPEFLTYFQNEAQLEKSRLLSDRFSAERPKGSFSTLEIQRTEQGDSAMYLCASRSLVRSNTGELFFGEGSRLTVL.

This rearrangement joins TRBV4-2 to TRBJ2-1; no reliable D call. Trimming stripped 0 bases from V and 0 bases from J, with 12 bases between. This CDR3 has 17 amino acids. CDR1 LGHNA and CDR2 YNFKEQ come from the germline V gene. CDR3 sequence (DNA): TGTGCCAGCAGCCAAGACCGACCCGGCCACTCCTACAATGAGCAGTTCTTC. It is translated as CASSQDRPGHSYNEQFF.

The rearrangement joins TRBV7-3 to TRBJ2-2, with 7 bases that match TRBD2. The CDR3 consists of 15 residues. CDR1 SGHTA and CDR2 FQGTGA come from the germline V gene. J lost 4 bases, V lost 5 bases, and 7 bases had no gene match. In DNA, the CDR3 is TGTGCCAGCAGCCCAGGGACTACGGTCACCGGGGAGCTGTTTTTT. It is translated as CASSPGTTVTGELFF. Looking up the rest from reference TRBV7-3 and TRBJ2-2 gives the full variable domain: GAGVSQTPSNKVTEKGKYVELRCDPISGHTALYWYRQSLGQGPEFLIYFQGTGAADDSGLPNDRFFAVRPEGSVSTLKIQRTERGDSAVYLCASSPGTTVTGELFFGEGSRLTVL.

This clone showed up just once. The genes are TRBV30 and TRBJ1-3, with D tentatively TRBD1 (6 bases). Trimming removed 5 bases at V and 0 bases at J, with 20 bases between. The germline CDR1 and CDR2 sequences are GTSNPN and SVGIG (reference sequence). The CDR3 covers 17 residues. As DNA, the CDR3 is TGTGCCTGGGGGGGGAACAGGGCAATGATCTCTGGAAACACCATATATTTT. Its translation: CAWGGNRAMISGNTIYF. Based on the CDR3 plus reference TRBV30 and TRBJ1-3, the full variable domain is SQTIHQWPATLVQPVGSPLSLECTVEGTSNPNLYWYRQAAGRGLQLLFYSVGIGQISSEVPQNLSASRPQDRQFILSSKKLLLSDSGFYLCAWGGNRAMISGNTIYFGEGSWLTVV.

This chain connects TRBV15 to TRBJ2-7; a weak D match, TRBD2 (6 bases). The germline gives CDR1 LNHNV, CDR2 YYDKDF (reference sequence). This CDR3 spans 16 amino acids. Trimming took 0 bases from V and 0 from J, leaving 12 bases between them. The CDR3 DNA sequence: TGTGCCACCAGCAGAGATCTAGCGCAGAGCTCCTACGAGCAGTACTTC. Amino acid sequence: CATSRDLAQSSYEQYF.

V is TRBV18 and J is TRBJ2-1; 15 bases line up with TRBD2. With 1 base clipped from V and 2 bases from J, the junction kept 6 bases outside the gene matches. The CDR3 has 19 residues. The V gene's germline CDR1 is KGHSH and CDR2 LQKENI. The CDR3, as DNA: TGTGCCAGCTCACCACTCTCAGGACTAGCGGGAGGGACCTACAATGAGCAGTTCTTC. Its translation: CASSPLSGLAGGTYNEQFF. Full variable domain (rest looked up from reference TRBV18 and TRBJ2-1): NAGVMQNPRHLVRRRGQEARLRCSPMKGHSHVYWYRQLPEEGLKFMVYLQKENIIDESGMPKERFSAEFPKEGPSILRIQQVVRGDSAAYFCASSPLSGLAGGTYNEQFFGPGTRLTVL.